Listed below are T cell receptor beta chains from one sample, sequenced in a study of T cells in localized non-small cell lung cancer. The assay was immunoSEQ multiplex PCR, and TCRdb's table has in-frame clones only and misses some. The sample has about 59,000 clones, roughly 90% seen once. The sequencing here drew on peripheral blood, taken before any cancer treatment. These receptor sequences come from a woman between 35 and 75 years old with stage I lung adenocarcinoma. The CDR3 runs from the conserved cysteine through the conserved F or W. Each record gives: J gene, V gene, D gene, clone size, CDR3 protein, CDR3 DNA. The D gene is left open where the match is weak. A row's size may be missing; if present it is once, few, many or a size class.

J gene: TRBJ1-3
V gene: TRBV2
D gene: NA
clone size: NA
CDR3 protein: CASSERGSNPSSGNTIYF
CDR3 DNA: TGTGCCAGCAGTGAAAGGGGCAGCAACCCTTCCTCTGGAAACACCATATATTTT

J gene: TRBJ1-1
V gene: TRBV19
D gene: TRBD1
clone size: NA
CDR3 protein: CASSIGTANTEAFF
CDR3 DNA: TGTGCCAGTAGTATCGGGACAGCCAACACTGAAGCTTTCTTT

J gene: TRBJ2-5
V gene: TRBV5-4
D gene: TRBD1
clone size: once
CDR3 protein: CASSLWTGVKGETQYF
CDR3 DNA: TGTGCCAGCAGCCTCTGGACAGGGGTGAAAGGAGAGACCCAGTACTTC

J gene: TRBJ1-1
V gene: TRBV7-2
D gene: TRBD1
clone size: NA
CDR3 protein: CASSLRDRGRAFF
CDR3 DNA: TGTGCCAGCAGCCTTCGGGACAGGGGGAGAGCTTTCTTT

J gene: TRBJ1-6
V gene: TRBV13
D gene: TRBD1
clone size: NA
CDR3 protein: CASSSSASTGRRSPLHF
CDR3 DNA: TGTGCCAGCAGCTCCTCCGCTTCGACAGGGAGGAGATCACCCCTCCACTTT

J gene: TRBJ1-3
V gene: TRBV6-5
D gene: NA
clone size: NA
CDR3 protein: CASISPVAGNTIYF
CDR3 DNA: TGTGCCAGCATCTCCCCGGTTGCTGGAAACACCATATATTTT

J gene: TRBJ2-7
V gene: TRBV11-2
D gene: TRBD2
clone size: NA
CDR3 protein: CASSPQLAGGRYEQYF
CDR3 DNA: TGTGCCAGCAGCCCTCAGCTAGCGGGGGGGAGGTACGAGCAGTACTTC

J gene: TRBJ1-2
V gene: TRBV7-2
D gene: TRBD1
clone size: NA
CDR3 protein: CASSLLPGTDYGYTF
CDR3 DNA: TGTGCCAGCAGCCTCCTTCCCGGGACAGACTATGGCTACACCTTC

J gene: TRBJ2-1
V gene: TRBV11-1
D gene: TRBD2
clone size: NA
CDR3 protein: CASSPSLAGGASSYNEQFF
CDR3 DNA: TGTGCCAGCAGCCCCTCACTAGCGGGAGGCGCTAGCTCCTACAATGAGCAGTTCTTC

J gene: TRBJ2-1
V gene: TRBV19
D gene: NA
clone size: NA
CDR3 protein: CASTSGGRGSSYNEQFF
CDR3 DNA: TGTGCCAGTACATCGGGGGGCAGGGGAAGCTCCTACAATGAGCAGTTCTTC

J gene: TRBJ1-2
V gene: TRBV14
D gene: NA
clone size: once
CDR3 protein: CASSQANPLQDYYGYTF
CDR3 DNA: TGTGCCAGCAGCCAAGCGAACCCTCTACAGGATTACTATGGCTACACCTTC

J gene: TRBJ1-1
V gene: TRBV5-1
D gene: TRBD1
clone size: few
CDR3 protein: CASSLQGDTEAFF
CDR3 DNA: TGCGCCAGCAGCTTACAGGGGGACACTGAAGCTTTCTTT

J gene: TRBJ1-5
V gene: TRBV7-2
D gene: NA
clone size: NA
CDR3 protein: CASSLAGGAYQPQHF
CDR3 DNA: TGTGCCAGCAGCTTAGCTGGGGGGGCGTACCAGCCCCAGCATTTT

J gene: TRBJ1-1
V gene: TRBV6-6
D gene: NA
clone size: once
CDR3 protein: CASSYGPGSLEAFF
CDR3 DNA: TGTGCCAGCAGTTACGGACCGGGATCCCTAGAAGCTTTCTTT

J gene: TRBJ2-5
V gene: TRBV7-3
D gene: TRBD2
clone size: NA
CDR3 protein: CASSLLGGLEETQYF
CDR3 DNA: TGTGCCAGCAGCTTACTCGGGGGACTAGAAGAGACCCAGTACTTC

J gene: TRBJ1-5
V gene: TRBV2
D gene: NA
clone size: NA
CDR3 protein: CASSDEGWQPQHF
CDR3 DNA: TGTGCCAGCAGTGATGAAGGATGGCAGCCCCAGCATTTT

J gene: TRBJ1-4
V gene: TRBV6-5
D gene: TRBD1
clone size: NA
CDR3 protein: CASSYSGTVGNEKLFF
CDR3 DNA: TGTGCCAGCAGTTACTCTGGGACAGTAGGGAATGAAAAACTGTTTTTT

J gene: TRBJ2-2
V gene: TRBV7-3
D gene: TRBD1
clone size: NA
CDR3 protein: CASSRQGAATGELFF
CDR3 DNA: TGTGCCAGCAGCCGACAGGGGGCGGCCACCGGGGAGCTGTTTTTT

J gene: TRBJ2-7
V gene: TRBV18
D gene: TRBD2
clone size: NA
CDR3 protein: CASSPGASGTSGYEQYF
CDR3 DNA: TGTGCCAGCTCCCCAGGGGCTAGCGGGACAAGCGGCTACGAGCAGTACTTC

J gene: TRBJ2-7
V gene: TRBV9
D gene: NA
clone size: NA
CDR3 protein: CASSVGPRGGDEQYF
CDR3 DNA: TGTGCCAGCAGCGTAGGGCCGCGAGGTGGCGACGAGCAGTACTTC

J gene: TRBJ1-6
V gene: TRBV5-6
D gene: NA
clone size: NA
CDR3 protein: CASSLRGYDSPLHF
CDR3 DNA: TGTGCCAGCAGCTTAAGAGGGTATGATTCACCCCTCCACTTT

J gene: TRBJ2-7
V gene: TRBV7-3
D gene: TRBD2
clone size: NA
CDR3 protein: CASSPASGRMLPYEQYF
CDR3 DNA: TGTGCCAGCAGCCCAGCTAGCGGGAGAATGTTACCCTACGAGCAGTACTTC

J gene: TRBJ2-3
V gene: TRBV10-3
D gene: TRBD1
clone size: NA
CDR3 protein: CAISPGTGADTQYF
CDR3 DNA: TGTGCCATCAGCCCCGGGACAGGGGCAGATACGCAGTATTTT

J gene: TRBJ2-1
V gene: TRBV18
D gene: NA
clone size: once
CDR3 protein: CASSPGIARTTNNEQFF
CDR3 DNA: TGTGCCAGCTCACCAGGCATCGCAAGGACCACAAACAATGAGCAGTTCTTC

J gene: TRBJ2-5
V gene: TRBV10-3
D gene: NA
clone size: NA
CDR3 protein: CAIAARGQETQYF
CDR3 DNA: TGTGCCATTGCTGCCCGAGGCCAAGAGACCCAGTACTTC

J gene: TRBJ2-6
V gene: TRBV9
D gene: NA
clone size: NA
CDR3 protein: CASSVDHSGANVLTF
CDR3 DNA: TGTGCCAGCAGCGTAGACCATTCTGGGGCCAACGTCCTGACTTTC

J gene: TRBJ1-5
V gene: TRBV19
D gene: NA
clone size: NA
CDR3 protein: CASSIAIYSNQPQHF
CDR3 DNA: TGTGCCAGTAGTATTGCCATCTATAGCAATCAGCCCCAGCATTTT

J gene: TRBJ2-5
V gene: TRBV5-1
D gene: TRBD1
clone size: NA
CDR3 protein: CASSLRDRGWETQYF
CDR3 DNA: TGCGCCAGCAGCTTGAGGGACAGGGGTTGGGAGACCCAGTACTTC

J gene: TRBJ1-1
V gene: TRBV7-2
D gene: NA
clone size: NA
CDR3 protein: CASSSPGEGTEAFF
CDR3 DNA: TGTGCCAGCAGCTCCCCGGGTGAGGGCACTGAAGCTTTCTTT